This T cell receptor beta chain derives from a study of cytomegalovirus exposure and HLA in healthy donors. Study-wide findings and caveats: Certain sequence variants were highly shared and formed a cluster, and this cluster was likely a sequencing artifact. TCR beta sequences reportedly predicted most subjects' HLA-A and HLA-B alleles accurately.

To note about this clone: Its antigen remains unidentified.

The primer mix had 60 Vbeta and 13 Jbeta primers. Only in-frame clones appear in the TCRdb table, and some are missing; sequencing was by immunoSEQ multiplex PCR. The sample table sets out about 200,000 clones. From germline, CDR1 is SGDLS and CDR2 YYNGEE. CDR3 length equals 17 residues. Trimming took off 4 bases at V and 0 bases at J, with 16 bases between the two ends. The chain has TRBV9 and TRBJ2-2, with a weak D call TRBD1 (6 bases). Sequencing used PBMCs. This clonotype was sampled from a man aged 30-40 years in good health and CMV-seronegative. The CDR3 coding sequence is TGTGCCAGCAGCTTAGCCTTTGGGGGCCCGAACACCGGGGAGCTGTTTTTT. Protein sequence: CASSLAFGGPNTGELFF.